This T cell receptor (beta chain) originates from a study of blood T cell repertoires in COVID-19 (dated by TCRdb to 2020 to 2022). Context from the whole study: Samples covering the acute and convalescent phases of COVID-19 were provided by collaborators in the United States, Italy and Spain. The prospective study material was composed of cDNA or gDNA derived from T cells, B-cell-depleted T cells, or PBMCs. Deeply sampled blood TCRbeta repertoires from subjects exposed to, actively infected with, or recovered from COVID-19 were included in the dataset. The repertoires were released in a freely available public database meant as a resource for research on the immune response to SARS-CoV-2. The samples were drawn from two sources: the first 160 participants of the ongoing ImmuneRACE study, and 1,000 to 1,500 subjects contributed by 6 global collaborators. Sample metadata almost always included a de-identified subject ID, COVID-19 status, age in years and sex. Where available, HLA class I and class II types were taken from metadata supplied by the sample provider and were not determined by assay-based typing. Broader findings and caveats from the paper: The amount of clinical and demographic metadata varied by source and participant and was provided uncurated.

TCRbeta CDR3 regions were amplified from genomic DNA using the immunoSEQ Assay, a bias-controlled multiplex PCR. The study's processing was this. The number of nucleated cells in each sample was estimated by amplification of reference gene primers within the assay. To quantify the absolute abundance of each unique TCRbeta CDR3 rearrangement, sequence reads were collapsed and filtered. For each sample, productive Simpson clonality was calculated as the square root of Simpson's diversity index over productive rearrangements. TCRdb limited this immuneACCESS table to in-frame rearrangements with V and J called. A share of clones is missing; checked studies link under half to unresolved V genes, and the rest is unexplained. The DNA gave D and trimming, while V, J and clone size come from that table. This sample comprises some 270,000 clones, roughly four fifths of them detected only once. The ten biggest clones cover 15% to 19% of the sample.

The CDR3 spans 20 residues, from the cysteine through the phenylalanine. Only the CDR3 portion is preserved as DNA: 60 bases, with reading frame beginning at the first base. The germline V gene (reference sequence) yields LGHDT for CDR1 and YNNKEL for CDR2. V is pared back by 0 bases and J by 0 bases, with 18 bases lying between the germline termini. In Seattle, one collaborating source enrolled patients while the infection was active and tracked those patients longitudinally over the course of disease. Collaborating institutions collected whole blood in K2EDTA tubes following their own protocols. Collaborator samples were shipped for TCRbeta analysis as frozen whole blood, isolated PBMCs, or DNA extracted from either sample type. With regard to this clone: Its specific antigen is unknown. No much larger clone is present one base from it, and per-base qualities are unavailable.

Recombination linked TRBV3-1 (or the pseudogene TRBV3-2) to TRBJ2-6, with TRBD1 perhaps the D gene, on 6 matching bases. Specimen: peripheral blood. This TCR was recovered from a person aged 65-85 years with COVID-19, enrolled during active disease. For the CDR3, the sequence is CASSQESTGQILSGANVLTF. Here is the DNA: TGTGCCAGCAGCCAAGAAAGCACAGGACAGATTCTCTCTGGGGCCAACGTCCTGACTTTC.